One sample yielded the 9 T cell receptor beta chains listed below, sequenced in a study of chemoradiotherapy in HPV16-positive cancers. The repertoire was sequenced with immunoSEQ multiplex PCR; TCRdb's copy has only in-frame clones and lacks some. In the table there are approximately 29,000 clones, around four fifths of which are singletons. The material was blood, obtained from a patient who underwent chemoradiotherapy. Receptors originate from a human donor with HPV-associated anogenital cancer.

The chain employs TRBV5-7 and TRBJ1-2; D possibly corresponds to TRBD1 (5 bases). TRBV5-7 falls under the ORF class, with uncertain function. The CDR3 has 13 residues. The V and J ends lost 5 bases and 6 bases respectively, with 14 bases between them. CDR3 sequence reads: CASRVGGVHGYTF. The DNA for the CDR3 is TGTGCCAGCAGGGTGGGAGGGGTTCATGGCTACACCTTC.

This clone was seen only once. The chain links TRBV6-5 to TRBJ2-7, with a possible D match to TRBD2 (7 bases). Germline V gene data show CDR1 as MNHEY and CDR2 as SVGAGI. V was clipped by 7 bases and J by 2 bases, with 18 bases between them. The CDR3 is 15 residues long. The CDR3 bases are TGTGCCAGCACCGTAGCGAGGGGGGGAACCTACGAGCAGTACTTC. Protein: CASTVARGGTYEQYF.

V and J are TRBV19 and TRBJ1-2, with D maybe TRBD1 (5 bases). The V end was cut by 5 bases, the J end by 8 bases, with 27 bases between. The CDR3 runs 17 residues. Germline CDR1 is LNHDA and CDR2 is SQIVND (reference sequence). CDR3 nucleotides: TGTGCCAGTAGTCTACGGGTGGACGGGGGACGCCCGACGGGCTACACCTTC. Its protein is CASSLRVDGGRPTGYTF.

This chain connects TRBV14 to TRBJ2-1; D unresolved. The V and J ends lost 4 bases and 0 bases respectively, with 10 bases between them. The CDR3 is made up of 15 amino acids. Germline V gene data show CDR1 as SGHDN and CDR2 as FVKESK. Here the CDR3 reads CASSPRDNSYNEQFF. The CDR3 coding sequence is TGTGCCAGCAGCCCCCGAGATAACTCCTACAATGAGCAGTTCTTC. Full variable domain (rest looked up from reference TRBV14 and TRBJ2-1): EAGVTQFPSHSVIEKGQTVTLRCDPISGHDNLYWYRRVMGKEIKFLLHFVKESKQDESGMPNNRFLAERTGGTYSTLKVQPAELEDSGVYFCASSPRDNSYNEQFFGPGTRLTVL.

The chain has TRBV19 and TRBJ2-1, with 10 bases aligning to TRBD1. The V and J ends lost 3 bases and 4 bases, in that order; junction bases with no gene match: 12. The germline V gene encodes CDR1 LNHDA and CDR2 SQIVND (reference sequence). The CDR3 sequence is 18 residues long. CDR3 in DNA: TGTGCCAGTAGTATCGGGGACAGGGGAGTCGGTGGGTACAATGAGCAGTTCTTC. Translated, it gives CASSIGDRGVGGYNEQFF.

The gene calls are TRBV2 and TRBJ2-5; TRBD2 agrees at 13 bases. The CDR3 is 15 residues long. Unmatched junction bases numbered 10, after V lost 6 bases and J lost 9 bases. Germline V lookup: CDR1 SNHLY, CDR2 FYNNEI. This CDR3 reads CASRQGLAGPMAQYF. The CDR3 region has the DNA TGTGCCAGCAGGCAGGGACTAGCGGGGCCAATGGCCCAGTACTTC.

The chain is built from TRBV6-1 and TRBJ1-1; no clear D gene. Germline V lookup: CDR1 MNHNS, CDR2 SASEGT. Trimming cost V 3 bases and J 6 bases, with 20 bases left between them. This CDR3 has 16 residues. The CDR3 DNA reads as TGTGCCAGCAGTGAGGGTGTAGGGAGAGGCAAGGCTGAAGCTTTCTTT. Translating gives CASSEGVGRGKAEAFF.

This sequence joins TRBV9 and TRBJ1-1; D gene unclear. The CDR3 contains 14 residues. The germline V gene has CDR1 SGDLS and CDR2 YYNGEE. V was clipped by 3 bases and J by 4 bases, with 13 bases between them. In DNA, the CDR3 is TGTGCCAGCAGCGAATCACAGTATAGCACTGAAGCTTTCTTT. Protein: CASSESQYSTEAFF.

The V call is TRBV6-5, the J call TRBJ1-1, with D hard to call. V shed 8 bases and J shed 1 base, with 17 bases lying between them. Germline-derived CDR1 and CDR2 are MNHEY and SVGAGI. The CDR3 has 15 residues. CDR3 amino acids: CASRLGWNKNTEAFF. The CDR3 DNA reads TGTGCCAGCCGACTAGGTTGGAATAAGAACACTGAAGCTTTCTTT.